This T cell receptor beta chain was identified in a study of cytomegalovirus exposure and HLA in healthy donors. Study information: The early release's HLA-typed donors yielded approximately 85 million unique TCRs. Study-level findings and limits: Apparent HLA restriction characterized most CMV-associated TCR beta chains in a later analysis. Altogether, 160 or so TCR beta chains were recorded as cytomegalovirus-associated. About 87% or about 30% of the time was how often most TCR beta V segments were productive, according to an earlier analysis.

Germline V gives CDR1 SGHAT, CDR2 FQNNGV. The CDR3 totals 13 residues. Only one count was recorded for this clone. Its antigen is still unknown. The junction and the germline gene differ at one end; a read error may be behind it. In the PCR, 60 Vbeta and 13 Jbeta primers were used. Clones were read by immunoSEQ multiplex PCR, and TCRdb kept only the in-frame ones, dropping some. The sample holds 120,000 or so clones, around four fifths seen once. This TCR was recovered from a woman aged 35 to 49 in good health and CMV-seropositive. This chain joins TRBV11-2 and TRBJ1-1, with TRBD1 matching over 8 bases. Sequenced input: PBMCs. The CDR3 sequence is CASRRQGNAEAFF. In DNA form, the CDR3 reads TGTGCCAGCAGACGACAGGGGAACGCTGAAGCTTTCTTT.